This entry features one T cell receptor beta chain sequence. What it binds is not known. In the sorted-subset replicate PCRs, approximately 200 ng DNA, 25,000 to 30,000 T cell genomes, was used. In the original processing: ImmunoSEQ gave junction-only sequences without quality scores, so filtering differed. Some clones are missing from TCRdb's copy, which holds only in-frame ones; the method was immunoSEQ multiplex PCR. The DNA was the basis for D and trimming; V, J and clone size are from that table. The data contain approximately 400,000 clones, approximately 97% of them singletons. The data derive from a study of shared clonotypes between healthy human individuals. Study outcomes and limitations: Memory subsets generally showed smaller estimated richness than naive subsets did.

Donation came from healthy HIV-negative adults that had no recent acute infections or vaccinations. The CDR3 covers 14 residues. CDR1 and CDR2 from the germline V gene are MGHDK and SYGVNS. V dropped 2 bases and J dropped 7; count of bases not matched to a gene: 2. Sequencing was performed on memory CD8+ T cells sorted from blood. The subset here: CD45RO+ cells pooled with CCR7-negative TemRA cells. V and J are TRBV25-1 and TRBJ2-1; 10 bases agree with TRBD1. The clonotype originates from a man aged 25-40 years in good health. The CDR3 here is CASSEVGQGNEQFF. CDR3 sequence (DNA): TGTGCCAGCAGTGAAGTGGGACAGGGGAATGAGCAGTTCTTC.